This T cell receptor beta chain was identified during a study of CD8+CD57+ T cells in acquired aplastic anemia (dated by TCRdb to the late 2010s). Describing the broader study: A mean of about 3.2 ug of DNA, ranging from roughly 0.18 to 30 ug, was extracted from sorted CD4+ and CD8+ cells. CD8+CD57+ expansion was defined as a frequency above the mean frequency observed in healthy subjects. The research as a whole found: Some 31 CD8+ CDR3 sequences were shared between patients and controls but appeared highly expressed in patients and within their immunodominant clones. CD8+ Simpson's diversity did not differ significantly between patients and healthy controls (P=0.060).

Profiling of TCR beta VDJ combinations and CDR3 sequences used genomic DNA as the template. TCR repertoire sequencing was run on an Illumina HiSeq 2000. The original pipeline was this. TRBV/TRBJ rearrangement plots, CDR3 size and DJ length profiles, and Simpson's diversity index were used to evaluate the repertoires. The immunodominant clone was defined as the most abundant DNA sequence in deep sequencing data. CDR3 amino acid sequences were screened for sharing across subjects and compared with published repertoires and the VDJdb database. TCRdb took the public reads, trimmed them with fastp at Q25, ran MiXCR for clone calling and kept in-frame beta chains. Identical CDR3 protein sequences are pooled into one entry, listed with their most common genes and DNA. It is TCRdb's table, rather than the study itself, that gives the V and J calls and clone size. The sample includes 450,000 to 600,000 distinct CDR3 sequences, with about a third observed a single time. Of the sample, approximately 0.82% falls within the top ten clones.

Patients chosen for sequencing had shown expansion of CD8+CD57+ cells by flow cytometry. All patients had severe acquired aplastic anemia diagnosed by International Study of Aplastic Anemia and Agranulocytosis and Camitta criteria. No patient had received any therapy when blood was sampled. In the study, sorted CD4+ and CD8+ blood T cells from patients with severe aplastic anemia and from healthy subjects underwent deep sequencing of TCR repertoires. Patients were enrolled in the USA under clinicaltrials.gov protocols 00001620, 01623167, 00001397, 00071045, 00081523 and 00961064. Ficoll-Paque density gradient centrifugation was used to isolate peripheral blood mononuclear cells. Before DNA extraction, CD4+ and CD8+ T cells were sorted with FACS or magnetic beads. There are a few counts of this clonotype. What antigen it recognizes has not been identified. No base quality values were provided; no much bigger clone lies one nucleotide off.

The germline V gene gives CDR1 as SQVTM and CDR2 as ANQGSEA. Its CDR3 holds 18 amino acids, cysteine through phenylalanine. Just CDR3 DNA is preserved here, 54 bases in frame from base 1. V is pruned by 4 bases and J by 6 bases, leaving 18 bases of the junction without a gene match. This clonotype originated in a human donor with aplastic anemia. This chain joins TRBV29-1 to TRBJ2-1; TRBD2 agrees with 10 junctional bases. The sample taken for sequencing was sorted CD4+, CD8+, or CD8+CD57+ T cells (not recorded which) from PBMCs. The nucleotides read TGCAGCGTTGTGTTCCTAGCGGGAGAAACAATGCCCCTCAATGAGCAGTTCTTC. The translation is CSVVFLAGETMPLNEQFF.